This T cell receptor beta chain was captured by sequencing in a study of identical twins. With 5 bases clipped from V and 2 bases from J, the junction kept 7 bases outside the gene matches. This CDR3 has 16 residues. Germline-derived CDR1 and CDR2 are LNHNV and YYDKDF (reference sequence). Each CDR3 protein is one row after TCRdb ran MiXCR on the 5' RACE reads. The sample holds 420,000 or so distinct CDR3 sequences, less than 20% seen once. The chain couples TRBV15 to TRBJ2-5, with TRBD2 matching 11 bases. The sequencing input was naive T cells sorted from blood. The sequence was collected from a man aged 50-60 years in good health. The DNA of the CDR3 is TGTGCCACCAGCCGCTCACTAGCGGGGGCACAAGAGACCCAGTACTTC. This translates into CATSRSLAGAQETQYF. The complete variable domain, with remaining parts taken from reference TRBV15 and TRBJ2-5, reads DAMVIQNPRYQVTQFGKPVTLSCSQTLNHNVMYWYQQKSSQAPKLLFHYYDKDFNNEADTPDNFQSRRPNTSFCFLDIRSPGLGDTAMYLCATSRSLAGAQETQYFGPGTRLLVL.